This T cell receptor (beta chain) was identified in a study of control samples from healthy donors and cancer patients. J was trimmed by 1 base and V by 6 bases; bases with no gene match: 5. There are 15 residues in the CDR3. Germline CDR1 is SNHLY and CDR2 is FYNNEI. Clones were read by immunoSEQ multiplex PCR, and TCRdb kept only the in-frame ones, dropping some. The data show over 75,000 clones, with roughly four fifths seen just once and 2% to 2.5% held by the top ten. The sequence derives from a man aged 55 to 69 in good health. Material for sequencing was blood. The chain is built from TRBV2 and TRBJ2-3; TRBD1 matches at 9 bases. The CDR3 bases are TGTGCCAGCAGGCCCCGGACAGGGGGCACAGATACGCAGTATTTT. As protein: CASRPRTGGTDTQYF.